This is a list of T cell receptor beta chains from one sample in a study of Graves' ophthalmopathy and Graves' hyperthyroidism. TCRdb recomputed calls from the multiplex PCR reads with MiXCR, one row per CDR3 protein. The sample has over a million distinct CDR3 sequences, 35% to 45% seen once. Material for sequencing was peripheral blood or thyroid tissue (not recorded which). These receptors all stem from an adult man with Graves' hyperthyroidism. CDR3s include the opening cysteine and the closing phenylalanine or tryptophan. The D gene is left open where the match is weak. Some rows mark clone size as missing; the rest say once, few, many or name a class of expanded clone.

D	size	V	J	DNA	CDR3
-	-	TRBV10-3	TRBJ1-5	TGTGCCAGCAGTTACGGAGGAAGATATAGCAATCAGCCCCAGCATTTT	CASSYGGRYSNQPQHF
-	many	TRBV19	TRBJ1-5	TGTGCCAGTAGTACTAGGACGGATAGCAATCAGCCCCAGCATTTT	CASSTRTDSNQPQHF
-	many	TRBV2	TRBJ1-1	TGTGCCAGCAGGGAGACATCCAAAAGCCGAGAAGCTTTCTTT	CASRETSKSREAFF
-	-	TRBV20-1	TRBJ2-7	TGCAGTGCTCGCCCCGCAGGGAACCACGAGCAGTACTTC	CSARPAGNHEQYF
-	-	TRBV25-1	TRBJ1-6	TGTGCCAGCAGTTTGTTTGCAGCCCATAATTCACCCCTCCACTTT	CASSLFAAHNSPLHF
-	few	TRBV30	TRBJ2-7	TGTGCCTGGAGTGTCCGAGGGTACGAGCAGTACTTC	CAWSVRGYEQYF
-	many	TRBV7-9	TRBJ2-7	TGTGCCAGCAGCACTGACCGGGGGCTCCCTTACGAGCAGTACTTC	CASSTDRGLPYEQYF
-	few	TRBV2	TRBJ2-7	TGTGCCAGCAGTCGAGCAGGGATTAGCTCCTACGAGCAGTACTTC	CASSRAGISSYEQYF
-	many	TRBV9	TRBJ1-6	TGTGCCAGCAGCTTCAGGACGAATTCACCCCTCCACTTT	CASSFRTNSPLHF
-	-	TRBV6-5	TRBJ1-1	TGTGCCAGCGGGCGCAGGTACACTGAAGCTTTCTTT	CASGRRYTEAFF
TRBD1	-	TRBV20-1	TRBJ1-6	TGCAGTGCCAGATGGGGACAGGGGTACTCACCCCTCCACTTT	CSARWGQGYSPLHF
-	many	TRBV5-8	TRBJ1-2	TGTGCCAGCAGCTTACGACTAGACTATGGCTACACCTTC	CASSLRLDYGYTF
TRBD2	-	TRBV6-1	TRBJ2-7	TGTGCCAGCAGGGTAGCGGGTTTCTACGAGCAGTACTTC	CASRVAGFYEQYF
-	-	TRBV6-5	TRBJ1-6	TGTGCCAGCAGTTACTCGCAGGTTACACCCCTCCACTTT	CASSYSQVTPLHF
-	-	TRBV20-1	TRBJ2-5	TGCAGTGCTTATCCCCAGTACTTC	CSAYPQYF
-	many	TRBV7-7	TRBJ2-5	TGTGCCAGCAGCCAGGATGGTTTCTTAGCGGAGACCCAGTACTTC	CASSQDGFLAETQYF
-	many	TRBV10-3	TRBJ1-3	TGTGCCATCAGTCAAGACAGCTCTGGAAACACCATATATTTT	CAISQDSSGNTIYF
-	many	TRBV24-1	TRBJ1-1	TGTGCCACCAGTGATTCCGACAGCTCTGAAGCTTTCTTT	CATSDSDSSEAFF
TRBD2	-	TRBV9	TRBJ2-5	TGTGCCAGCAGCTCCGGACTAGCGGGAATGGGAGAGACCCAGTACTTC	CASSSGLAGMGETQYF
-	many	TRBV2	TRBJ1-2	TGTGCCAGCAGTTACACCAGGGGCAGACACCCCTATGGCTACACCTTC	CASSYTRGRHPYGYTF
-	-	TRBV10-3	TRBJ1-1	TGTGCCATCAGTAGGGGTGCAGGGGTGAACACTGAAGCTTTCTTT	CAISRGAGVNTEAFF
TRBD1	-	TRBV11-2	TRBJ2-7	TGTGCCAGCAGTTGGACAGGAGCGATCTACGAGCAGTACTTC	CASSWTGAIYEQYF
TRBD2	-	TRBV7-8	TRBJ2-7	TGTGCCAGCAGAACCTCTACCGGGACTAGCGGGGTTAGCTCCTACGAGCAGTACTTC	CASRTSTGTSGVSSYEQYF
TRBD1	-	TRBV6-1	TRBJ2-5	TGTGCCAGCAGCACGGGGACAGGGGGCTTTTATTTGTTCGCCGGCCAAGAGACCCAGTACTTC	CASSTGTGGFYLFAGQETQYF
-	few	TRBV6-5	TRBJ2-5	TGTGCCAGCAGTTACTCCCAGGGACGTAGGGAGACCCAGTACTTC	CASSYSQGRRETQYF
-	few	TRBV5-1	TRBJ2-7	TGCGCCAGCAGCTCTGAGCCAGACCACTCCTACGAGCAGTACTTC	CASSSEPDHSYEQYF
TRBD1	many	TRBV19	TRBJ2-7	TGTGCCAGTAGTATAGACCGGGACAGGGCGTCTGAGGAGCAGTACTTC	CASSIDRDRASEEQYF
TRBD2	many	TRBV7-8	TRBJ2-5	TGTGCCAGCAGCTCCGTAGCCCGAAGGACTAGCGGGATAGGGGAGACCCAGTACTTC	CASSSVARRTSGIGETQYF
-	-	TRBV4-3	TRBJ2-2	TGCGCCAGCAGCCCTGTAGGGTTAAGGGAGCTGTTTTTT	CASSPVGLRELFF
-	-	TRBV19	TRBJ1-2	TGTGCCAGTAGTACCCCTCGGGGGCTGGATGGCTACACCTTC	CASSTPRGLDGYTF
-	-	TRBV10-3	TRBJ2-5	TGTGCCACTAATCAGCGGGAGACCCAGTACTTC	CATNQRETQYF
-	many	TRBV15	TRBJ1-5	TGTGCCACCCACGGTTCGGCTGGCCTCAATCAGCCCCAGCATTTT	CATHGSAGLNQPQHF
-	-	TRBV10-3	TRBJ1-1	TGTGCCAGCAGTTACCCAACCTCGGGGGGCACTGAAGCTTTCTTT	CASSYPTSGGTEAFF
-	many	TRBV7-2	TRBJ2-6	TGTGCCAGCAGCTTAGATTTGCCTGCTGGGGCCAACGTCCTGACTTTC	CASSLDLPAGANVLTF
TRBD1	once	TRBV7-9	TRBJ2-7	TGTGCCAGTAGCGGGGACAGGGGGCGTCCCCACCACGAGCAGTACTTC	CASSGDRGRPHHEQYF
-	-	TRBV11-3	TRBJ1-5	TGTGCCAGCAGCGTCGGAGCGGGGGCGGTTCAGCCCCAGCATTTT	CASSVGAGAVQPQHF
TRBD2	-	TRBV6-6	TRBJ2-5	TGTGCCAGCAGTAAGCGGACTAGCGGGATGGGGACCCAGTACTTC	CASSKRTSGMGTQYF
-	-	TRBV12-3/TRBV12-4	TRBJ1-6	TGTGCCAGCAGTGCAAAGCAGGTCGGGGGGAATTCACCCCTCCACTTT	CASSAKQVGGNSPLHF
-	many	TRBV7-2	TRBJ1-2	TGTGCCAGCAGCGCAGGAACTTATGGCTACACCTTC	CASSAGTYGYTF
-	many	TRBV7-2	TRBJ2-5	TGTGCCAGCAGCCGTACAATGACAGAGCAAGAGACCCAGTACTTC	CASSRTMTEQETQYF
TRBD2	-	TRBV7-2	TRBJ2-5	TGTGCCAGCAGCCCGACACTCTCCAGAGGACTAGCGGGAGGGTTAGGAGAGACCCAGTACTTC	CASSPTLSRGLAGGLGETQYF
TRBD1	many	TRBV12-3/TRBV12-4	TRBJ1-2	TGTGCCAGCAGTCTGACAGGGGACTATGGCTACACCTTC	CASSLTGDYGYTF
-	once	TRBV15	TRBJ2-6	TGTGCCACCAGCAGAGCGCGGCAGGTCCTGACTTTC	CATSRARQVLTF
-	-	TRBV10-3	TRBJ2-7	TGTGCCATCACCGAGCAGTACTTC	CAITEQYF
TRBD1	-	TRBV29-1	TRBJ1-4	TGCAGCGTTGTAGGCAGGGGGTCAACTAATGAAAAACTGTTTTTT	CSVVGRGSTNEKLFF
-	-	TRBV7-2	TRBJ1-4	TGTGCCAGCAGCTTATCAGCGGACAATGAAAAACTGTTTTTT	CASSLSADNEKLFF
TRBD1	-	TRBV6-2/TRBV6-3	TRBJ1-5	TGTGCCAGCAGCGACCGGACAGGGGGAGTTAGAAATCAGCCCCAGCATTTT	CASSDRTGGVRNQPQHF
-	-	TRBV10-3	TRBJ2-5	TGTGCCATCAGTGGGGCGGGGTTTAAAGAGACCCAGTACTTC	CAISGAGFKETQYF
-	-	TRBV7-9	TRBJ2-5	TGTGCCAGCAGCTGGATACAGGAGGAGCAAGAGACCCAGTACTTC	CASSWIQEEQETQYF
TRBD1	-	TRBV11-2	TRBJ1-4	TGTGCCAGCAGCCCAAAGGGGTACAGGGGGCCCAATGAAAAACTGTTTTTT	CASSPKGYRGPNEKLFF
TRBD1	many	TRBV12-3/TRBV12-4	TRBJ1-1	TGTGCCAGCAGTCAGGACAGGGTAAATGAAGCTTTCTTT	CASSQDRVNEAFF
-	-	TRBV15	TRBJ2-6	TGTGCCACCAGCAGTTTCAGGGAACCTGGGGCCAACGTCCTGACTTTC	CATSSFREPGANVLTF
TRBD1	many	TRBV10-3	TRBJ2-5	TGTGCCATCAGTGAGTCGACAGGGACAGAGACCCAGTACTTC	CAISESTGTETQYF
-	-	TRBV14	TRBJ1-1	TGTGCCAGCAGCCACCCATCCGACAGGCCCGCTGTGAACACTGAAGCTTTCTTT	CASSHPSDRPAVNTEAFF
-	-	TRBV28	TRBJ1-1	TGTGCCAGCAGTTTACCCAGAGACACTGAAGCTTTCTTT	CASSLPRDTEAFF
TRBD2	-	TRBV7-2	TRBJ2-5	TGTGCCAGCAGTCCGGGGGGGGGCCAGCCCCAGTACTTC	CASSPGGGQPQYF
TRBD1	once	TRBV12-3/TRBV12-4	TRBJ1-4	TGTACCAGCAGTTTAGCGGGGACAGCAACTAATGAAAAACTGTTTTTT	CTSSLAGTATNEKLFF